Shown below are 29 T cell receptor beta chains from a single sample sequenced in a study of tumor and adjacent non-tumor tissue in lung cancer. This sample's RNA came from whole unsorted tissue. Three rounds of nested PCR, following a modified ARM-PCR protocol, produced the TCRbeta library. Using its own MiXCR run on the multiplex PCR reads, TCRdb lists one record per CDR3 protein. The table shows about 82,000 distinct CDR3 sequences, with around four fifths occurring only once. Sequencing input: lung tumor tissue. These receptors were obtained from a woman aged 45-59 years with non-small cell lung cancer.

About this clonotype itself: A clone one base away is much larger, so this may be a read error. The genes are TRBV12-3 or TRBV12-4 and TRBJ2-3, with unresolved D. This CDR3 comprises 12 residues. The CDR3 DNA reads TGTGTCAGCAGTTCTTCCACAGATACGCAGTATTTT. This codes for CVSSSSTDTQYF.

Regarding this clonotype: At one of its ends the junction is not consistent with the germline gene, which may arise from a read error. The rearrangement uses TRBV5-1 and TRBJ2-3; D might be TRBD1 (5 bases). In germline, CDR1 is SGHRS, CDR2 YFSETQ. The CDR3 has 13 amino acids. CDR3 in DNA: TGCACCAGCAGCATTGGACACACAGATGTGCAGTATTTT. Its protein is CTSSIGHTDVQYF.

As to this clonotype: This clone may be a read error of a much larger clone one base away. The genes are TRBV24-1 and TRBJ2-4; D uncertain. The V end lost 5 bases, the J end lost 6 bases, and 10 bases lay between the germline ends. The CDR3 contains 13 residues. From germline, CDR1 is KGHDR and CDR2 SFDVKD. The CDR3 sequence: CATSGVIGNIQYF. In nucleotides, the CDR3 is TGTGCCACCAGTGGGGTTATTGGAAACATTCAGTACTTC.

For this clonotype: At one boundary the junction diverges from the germline segment, which might be a read error. V gene TRBV5-1 combines with J gene TRBJ2-3; 9 nucleotides match TRBD2. The CDR3 length is 16 residues. Germline V gives CDR1 SGHRS, CDR2 YFSETQ. CDR3 sequence (DNA): TGCGCCAGCAGCTCGGAACTAGCGGGCGGCACAGATATGCAGTATTTT. This encodes CASSSELAGGTDMQYF.

For this clonotype: An end of the junction differs from the germline gene, which may be a read error. This sequence joins TRBV30 and TRBJ2-3, with no clear D. This CDR3 has 12 amino acids. Germline CDR1 and CDR2: GTSNPN and SVGIG (reference sequence). As DNA, the CDR3 is TGTGTCTGGTGTTTAAACACAGATACGCAGTATTTT. Its translation: CVWCLNTDTQYF.

Comments on this clonotype: One junction end does not reproduce the germline sequence, and a read error may be involved. V usage is TRBV4-2 and J usage is TRBJ2-2; D is perhaps TRBD2 (5 bases). CDR1 is LGHNA, CDR2 YNFKEQ, per germline. The length of the CDR3 is 14 residues. CDR3 residues: CVSALKKNTGELFF. The CDR3 DNA reads TGTGTCAGCGCCCTTAAGAAGAACACCGGGGAACTGTTTTTT.

Remarks on this clonotype: A clone one base away is much larger, so this may be a read error. The chain couples TRBV20-1 to TRBJ2-5; no firm D call. Trimming shortened V by 0 bases and J by 4 bases, and 18 bases separated the two germline ends. The germline CDR1 and CDR2 sequences are DFQATT and SNEGSKA (reference sequence). The CDR3 consists of 16 residues. CDR3: CSARETWRYILETQYF. The CDR3 bases are TGCAGTGCTAGAGAGACCTGGCGCTATATTTTAGAGACCCAGTACTTC.

Turning to this clonotype: One junction end disagrees with the germline gene, perhaps due to a read error. The DNA for the CDR3 is TGCGCCAACAGCTTGTCCCAGGGGGACACTGAATCTTTCTTT. This sequence encodes CANSLSQGDTESFF. The J gene is TRBJ1-1, the V gene TRBV5-1; 7 positions match TRBD1. The CDR3 is made up of 14 amino acids. The germline gives CDR1 SGHRS, CDR2 YFSETQ.

Notes on this clonotype: One end of the junction fails to match germline, which may point to a read error. The chain links TRBV11-2 to TRBJ2-1; D gene uncertain. This CDR3 is built from 15 residues. The germline V gene has CDR1 SGHAT and CDR2 FQNNGV. CDR3 sequence (DNA): TGTGACAGCAGCCATGAACATAGCTCCTACAATGAGCAGTTCTTC. The encoded protein is CDSSHEHSSYNEQFF.

Note on this clonotype: At one end the junction does not follow the germline gene, possibly because of a read error. CDR3 DNA: TGTACCAGCAGCCCCTCGGACAGGAGGGACACTGAAGCTTTCTTT. It specifies CTSSPSDRRDTEAFF. The J gene is TRBJ1-1, the V gene TRBV4-2, with 7 nucleotides matching TRBD1. This CDR3 has 15 amino acids. Germline CDR1 LGHNA, CDR2 YNFKEQ.

This clonotype was recorded only once. It is likely a read error, because the conserved phenylalanine at the end of the CDR3 is missing. This chain links TRBV24-1 with TRBJ1-5; D unresolved. The ends were cut back, 5 bases at V and 6 bases at J, with 19 bases in the middle. Germline values: CDR1 KGHDR, CDR2 SFDVKD. The CDR3 sequence is 16 residues long. CDR3 DNA: TGTGCCACCAGTGTAGGGATCGGGAGGATTCGTCAGCCCCAGCATTAT. Protein product: CATSVGIGRIRQPQHY.

With respect to this clonotype: Given a much more abundant clone one base away, this may be a read error. This chain joins TRBV2 and TRBJ2-5; D is unclear. Deletions cut 4 bases from V and 2 bases from J, with 8 bases between. The CDR3 totals 13 residues. Germline V gene data show CDR1 as SNHLY and CDR2 as FYNNEI. CDR3 amino acids: CASSGVLQETQYF. The DNA for the CDR3 is TGTGCCAGCAGTGGGGTGCTTCAAGAGACCCAGTACTTC. The variable domain in full, with the rest retrieved from reference TRBV2 and TRBJ2-5, is EPEVTQTPSHQVTQMGQEVILRCVPISNHLYFYWYRQILGQKVEFLVSFYNNEISEKSEIFDDQFSVERPDGSNFTLKIRSTKLEDSAMYFCASSGVLQETQYFGPGTRLLVL.

The V gene is TRBV4-2, the J gene TRBJ2-7; TRBD2 matches 13 bases. Germline CDR1 is LGHNA and CDR2 is YNFKEQ. CDR3 length: 18 amino acids. The CDR3 region has the DNA TGTACCAGCAGCCAGGAAGGACTAGCGGGAGAAGACCGCTACGAGCAGTACGTC. Amino acids: CTSSQEGLAGEDRYEQYV.

The chain recombines TRBV11-2 with TRBJ1-6; tentatively, D is TRBD1 (5 bases). Germline V gene sequence: CDR1 SGHAT, CDR2 FQNNGV. The CDR3 is 13 residues long. Trimming took off 1 base at V and 18 bases at J, with 16 bases between the two ends. DNA of the CDR3: TGTGCCAGCAGCTTAGCCGGGGCATCACCCTCCCACTTT. Protein sequence: CASSLAGASPSHF.

This clonotype was seen once. Since a much larger clone is just one base distant, this may be a read error. The chain has TRBV20-1 and TRBJ2-1, with D hard to call. V was trimmed by 0 bases and J by 2 bases, leaving 8 bases between them. Germline values: CDR1 DFQATT, CDR2 SNEGSKA (reference sequence). The CDR3 is 14 amino acids. CDR3 loop: CSARDPLPYNEQFF. CDR3 in DNA: TGCAGTGCTAGAGATCCACTCCCCTACAATGAGCAGTTCTTC.

As to this clonotype: Compared with germline, one end of the junction differs, possibly owing to a read error. V is TRBV11-2 and J is TRBJ2-7; unclear D gene. The J call may be wrong; the DNA end is better matched by TRBJ2-1. Germline-derived CDR1 and CDR2 are SGHAT and FQNNGV. CDR3 length: 14 residues. The CDR3 DNA is TGTGTCAGCAGCTTAGTGGTAGGATTATATGAGCAGTTCTTC. Translation: CVSSLVVGLYEQFF.

The chain couples TRBV28 to TRBJ2-7; 9 bases fit TRBD2. From germline, CDR1 is MDHEN and CDR2 SYDVKM. Trimming at V came to 5 bases and at J to 4 bases, leaving 9 bases not matched to a gene. This CDR3 is 15 amino acids long. CDR3 region: CASSPISGRVYEQYF. CDR3 sequence (DNA): TGTGCCAGCAGTCCCATTAGCGGGAGAGTTTACGAGCAGTACTTC.

In regard to this clonotype: The missing conserved phenylalanine or tryptophan at the end of this CDR3 makes a read error likely. The chain links TRBV6-2 or TRBV6-3 to TRBJ2-7; 8 bases agree with TRBD2. Germline CDR1 reads MNHEY; CDR2 reads SVGEGT. CDR3 length: 11 residues. CDR3 DNA: TGTACCAGCAGTTTTGGACTAGCGCAGTACATC. As protein: CTSSFGLAQYI.

Comments on this clonotype: One end of the junction does not line up with germline, which may come from a read error. The V and J genes are TRBV6-5 and TRBJ2-2; a possible D gene is TRBD1 (6 bases). CDR1 is MNHEY and CDR2 is SVGAGI in the germline V gene. This CDR3 comprises 16 residues. CDR3 nucleotides: TGTGCCAGCAGTTGTCTGGGACAACCGAACACCGGGGTGCTGTTTTTT. This sequence encodes CASSCLGQPNTGVLFF.

As concerns this clonotype: A read error is likely, as this CDR3 ends without the conserved phenylalanine or tryptophan. This chain connects TRBV6-1 to TRBJ2-2, with 8 bases identical to TRBD1. Per germline, CDR1 MNHNS and CDR2 SASEGT. This CDR3 has 15 residues. The CDR3 here is CASPGGQDNTRELFL. Here the CDR3 DNA reads TGTGCCAGCCCTGGGGGACAGGATAACACCCGGGAGCTGTTTCTT.

This clonotype was seen many times. The gene calls are TRBV4-2 and TRBJ1-1; D unresolved. This CDR3 has 15 amino acids. Trimming left V 0 bases short and J 4 bases short, with 12 bases between. The germline CDR1 and CDR2 sequences are LGHNA and YNFKEQ. CDR3 residues: CASSQEEGIGTEAFF. CDR3 nucleotides: TGTGCCAGCAGCCAAGAAGAAGGGATTGGCACTGAAGCTTTCTTT.

As concerns this clonotype: An end of the junction differs from the germline gene, which may be a read error. The CDR3 here is CCARRIDSYEQYF. In nucleotides, the CDR3 is TGCTGTGCCCGAAGGATAGACTCCTACGAGCAATACTTC. This chain connects TRBV20-1 to TRBJ2-7; D remains ambiguous. This CDR3 has 13 residues. From germline, CDR1 is DFQATT and CDR2 SNEGSKA (reference sequence).

V is TRBV6-5 and J is TRBJ2-2, with 7 bases fitting TRBD2. The CDR3 extends over 15 amino acids. V lost 9 bases and J lost 3; bases outside the gene matches: 10. From germline, CDR1 is MNHEY and CDR2 SVGAGI. This CDR3 reads CARRWEGFYTGELFF. The CDR3 DNA sequence: TGTGCCAGAAGGTGGGAGGGCTTTTACACCGGGGAGCTGTTTTTT.

This clonotype is a singleton in its sample. At one of its ends the junction is not consistent with the germline gene, which may arise from a read error. This chain uses TRBV6-6 with TRBJ1-2; D not certain. The CDR3 consists of 14 residues. The germline V gene encodes CDR1 MNHNY and CDR2 SVGAGI (reference sequence). The CDR3 DNA reads TGTGCCAGCAGTTACTTCGCGGAGGCTAATGGCTACTCCTTC. This gives the protein CASSYFAEANGYSF.

Concerning this clonotype itself: A read error may be the cause here, since a much bigger clone is one base away. Because it lacks the conserved phenylalanine or tryptophan at the end, this CDR3 is likely a read error. This sequence joins TRBV6-4 and TRBJ1-6, with 7 bases fitting TRBD1. CDR1 and CDR2 from the germline V gene are MRHNA and SNTAGT. The CDR3 extends over 14 amino acids. Trimming removed 0 bases from V and 9 bases from J; junction bases left unmatched: 2. In nucleotides, the CDR3 is TGTGCCAGCAGTGACTCGAACAGGGGTTCACCCCTCCACTCT. This translates into CASSDSNRGSPLHS.

Concerning this clonotype: A junction boundary mismatches the germline segment, possibly from a read error. The CDR3 spells CTSSQEAGDPYNEQFF. In nucleotides, the CDR3 is TGTACCAGTAGCCAAGAGGCGGGAGACCCCTACAATGAGCAGTTCTTC. The V call is TRBV4-2, the J call TRBJ2-1, with 7 bases identical to TRBD2. The CDR3 is 16 residues long. From germline, CDR1 is LGHNA and CDR2 YNFKEQ.

The table lists this clonotype with a count of one. Germline is not matched at one junction end, which may reflect a read error. The chain joins TRBV19 to TRBJ2-7; 9 nucleotides agree with TRBD1. The germline gives CDR1 LNHDA, CDR2 SQIVND (reference sequence). This CDR3 comprises 16 residues. The CDR3 nucleotides are TGTGTCAGTAGTACCCTCCTCGGGACAGGGAGAAACGAGCAGTACTTC. Protein sequence: CVSSTLLGTGRNEQYF.

As regards this clonotype: The junction departs from germline at one end; a sequencing error may be responsible. V usage is TRBV28 and J usage is TRBJ2-5; 10 nucleotides match TRBD1. Germline values: CDR1 MDHEN, CDR2 SYDVKM. There are 17 residues in the CDR3. CDR3 sequence: CASNLSWTGGIGETRYF. CDR3 in DNA: TGTGCCAGCAATTTATCGTGGACAGGGGGTATAGGGGAGACCCGGTACTTC.

The chain is built from TRBV9 and TRBJ2-1, with 10 positions matching TRBD2. CDR1 SGDLS and CDR2 YYNGEE come from the germline V gene. V was pared by 4 bases and J by 9 bases, with 10 bases of the junction left unmatched. The CDR3 covers 15 residues. Here the CDR3 DNA reads TGTGCCAGCAGCCTGGCGGCTAGCGGGAGTAGTGAGCAGTTCTTC. Protein: CASSLAASGSSEQFF.